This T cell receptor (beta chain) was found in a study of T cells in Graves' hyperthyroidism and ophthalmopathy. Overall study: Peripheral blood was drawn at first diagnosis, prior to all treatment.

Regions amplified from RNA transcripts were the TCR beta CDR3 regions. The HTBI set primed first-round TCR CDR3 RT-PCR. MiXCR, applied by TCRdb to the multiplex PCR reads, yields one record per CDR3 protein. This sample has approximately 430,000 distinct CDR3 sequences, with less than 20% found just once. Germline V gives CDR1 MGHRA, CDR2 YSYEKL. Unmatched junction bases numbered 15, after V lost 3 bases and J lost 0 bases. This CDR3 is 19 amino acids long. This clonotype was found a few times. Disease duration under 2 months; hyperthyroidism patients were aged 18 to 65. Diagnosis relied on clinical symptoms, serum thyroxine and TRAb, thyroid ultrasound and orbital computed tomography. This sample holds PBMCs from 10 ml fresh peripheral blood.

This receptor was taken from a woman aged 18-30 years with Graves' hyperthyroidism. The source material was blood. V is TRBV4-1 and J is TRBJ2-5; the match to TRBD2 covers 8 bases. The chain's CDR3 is CASSQIGLATRSYQETQYF. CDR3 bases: TGCGCCAGCAGCCAGATCGGACTAGCAACAAGATCGTACCAAGAGACCCAGTACTTC.